This T cell receptor beta chain comes out of a study of T cell responses to AZD1222 COVID-19 vaccine (dated by TCRdb to about 2021). A note on the overall study: TCR sequencing was performed for over 230 trial participants, of whom 200 to 210 were given two doses of AZD1222 and approximately 25 were given two doses of MenACWY control vaccine. Trial participants were enrolled by age into subgroups of 18-55, 56-69 and 70-plus years, and around 150, 28 and 57 TCR-sequenced participants, respectively, were included in these subgroups. Study-level results and caveats: Participants were mostly white British, with more females than males. The authors suggested clonal diversity may have been underestimated. Only six AZD1222 recipients were SARS-CoV-2 seropositive at baseline, limiting conclusions about previously exposed vaccinees. A significant rise in spike-specific TCR breadth and depth was observed after two AZD1222 doses relative to day 0 and relative to MenACWY recipients. Nearly half of unique spike-specific TCRs reportedly recognized epitopes outside regions mutated in the B.1.351 and B.1.1.7 variants. The whole spike protein was spanned by vaccine-associated CD4 TCRs, and dominant responses were seen in regions 160-218 and 743-854. Because no samples from the day 14 peak response were available, repertoires could be characterized only after the peak T cell response. In the small 56-69-year group, the increase in depth fell short of significance, most likely because of low power.

The CDR3 regions of human TCRbeta chains were analyzed by immunosequencing. The authors' analysis ran thus. Repertoire TCRs were matched against a reference library of SARS-CoV-2-specific TCRs generated with the MIRA antigen-specificity platform. Breadth meant the fraction of unique TCRs that were SARS-CoV-2-associated, whereas depth meant the fraction of total T cells that were SARS-CoV-2-associated. Each spike-specific TCR was assigned to its reactive spike region and to a CD4 or CD8 class using the MIRA data. Log10-transformed breadth and depth values were compared by one-way ANOVA with Sidak's multiple comparisons tests. Drawn from immuneACCESS, this table holds only the in-frame rearrangements with V and J called that TCRdb kept. Clones are partly lost; checked studies trace under half to an unresolved V gene and leave the rest unexplained. The DNA was the basis for D and trimming; V, J and clone size are from that table. Here the sample has 250,000 to 300,000 clones; 90% to 95% occur a single time. The leading ten clones occupy 0.55% of the sample.

Remarks on this clone: Its antigen is unknown. Base qualities are not recorded, but no much larger clone differs from it by a single base.

This specimen's time point label, per the study, means: about 28 days (+/-7) after the second vaccine dose. AZD1222 recipients with second doses at about 4 weeks or about 12 weeks were pooled, because spike-specific TCR depth and breadth did not differ between schedules. Samples from vaccinated people were obtained from the UK trials COV001 and COV002, which included a single-blind randomized controlled phase 2/3 trial of AZD1222 (ChAdOx1 nCoV-19) in healthy adults. For TCRbeta chain sequencing, PBMC samples were collected from trial participants at day 0 and at day 28 after the second dose. According to the germline V gene (reference sequence), CDR1 reads GTSNPN and CDR2 reads SVGIG. The CDR3 starts with the cysteine, ends with the phenylalanine, and has 13 residues. Here the CDR3 DNA is all that survives: 39 bases in frame from base 1. Deletion took 0 bases off V and 7 bases off J, with a span of 12 bases between the germline ends.

The chain is assembled from TRBV30 and TRBJ1-2, and TRBD1 may be the D gene, going by 6 matching bases. The specimen comprised peripheral blood, sampled 28 days after the second AZD1222 dose. The clonotype was recovered from an adult who received the AZD1222 COVID-19 vaccine. Here is the DNA: TGTGCCTGGAGTGTAATCAAGGGGGGTGGCTACACCTTC. It codes for CAWSVIKGGGYTF.